This T cell receptor beta chain was found in a study of CD8 T cells in ankylosing spondylitis (dated by TCRdb to between 2016 and 2019). For the wider study: The study set out to find disease-linked TCR variants by profiling T cell receptor beta repertoires in ankylosing spondylitis patients and healthy donors. The whole study cohort included some 100 healthy donors and 20 to 30 ankylosing spondylitis patients. Peripheral blood samples were taken, and synovial fluid was additionally collected from ankylosing spondylitis patients. Overall results and qualifications from the work: Some motif variants were previously reported in synovial fluid and blood of reactive arthritis patients, suggesting common disease-initiation mechanisms. In peripheral blood, the disease-linked clones were found at relatively low frequencies and had a CD8+ phenotype. Blood from ankylosing spondylitis patients appeared to be characterized by a TCR beta motif composed of under 10 highly homologous amino acid variants. The disease-linked clones were reported to be significantly enriched in matched synovial fluid samples from ankylosing spondylitis patients.

TCRdb names Illumina HiSeq 2500 as the instrument used. Quantitative 5'-RACE with molecular barcodes was used to prepare TCR beta libraries. For the original study's pipeline: A new computational method based on a probabilistic model of VDJ rearrangement was used to identify disease-linked TCR variants. TCRdb reworked the public reads: Q25 trimming with fastp, MiXCR clone assembly, productive beta chains retained. Rows matching on CDR3 protein sequence are summarized as one entry with the most common DNA and genes. Here the V and J calls rest on TCRdb's processing, not on the authors' analysis. Within this sample are some 87,000 distinct CDR3 sequences, with about 9% of them counted one time only. The ten largest clonotypes hold under 6% of the sample. This clonotype was seen ten or more times. Its antigen remains undetermined. No much larger clone exists at a distance of one base, and base qualities are not known.

The germline ends are 10 bases apart after V is trimmed by 3 bases and J by 13 bases. Including the terminal cysteine and phenylalanine, the CDR3 comprises 11 residues. Just CDR3 DNA is preserved here, 33 bases in frame from base 1. CDR1 and CDR2 (MDHEN, SYDVKM) derive from the germline V gene. The V and J segments used are TRBV28 and TRBJ2-1; the D gene assignment is ambiguous. The sequence was collected from a male donor with ankylosing spondylitis or in good health (not recorded which). The source material was blood, either unsorted or a sorted T cell fraction (not recorded which). The sequence in DNA is TGTGCCAGCAGTTTCACGGGCGTTCAGTTCTTC. It translates to CASSFTGVQFF.